The clone carrying this T cell receptor (beta chain) was counted ten times or more. What it binds is unknown. V lost 3 bases, J lost 5 bases, and 3 bases lay in between. The germline CDR1 and CDR2 sequences are LGHDT and YNNKEL (reference sequence). CDR3 size: 11 residues. TCRdb re-called the 5' RACE reads through MiXCR, storing one row per CDR3 protein. The data show 550,000 to 700,000 distinct CDR3 sequences, with 15% to 20% seen just once and about 8.1% held by the top ten. The entry originates in a study of T-cell memory formation after mild COVID-19. Study results and limitations: Clones that contracted clustered mainly in CM and EM if CD4+ and in EMRA if CD8+.

The chain joins TRBV3-1 to TRBJ2-3; D gene ambiguous. The sample taken for sequencing was PBMCs or a T cell subset sorted from them (not recorded which). The TCR originated in an adult woman who had mild COVID-19 (a few samples of this study predate the infection). Cell type and time point are not known. CDR3 in amino acids: CASSQGDTQYF. DNA for the CDR3: TGTGCCAGCAGCCAGGGAGATACGCAGTATTTT.